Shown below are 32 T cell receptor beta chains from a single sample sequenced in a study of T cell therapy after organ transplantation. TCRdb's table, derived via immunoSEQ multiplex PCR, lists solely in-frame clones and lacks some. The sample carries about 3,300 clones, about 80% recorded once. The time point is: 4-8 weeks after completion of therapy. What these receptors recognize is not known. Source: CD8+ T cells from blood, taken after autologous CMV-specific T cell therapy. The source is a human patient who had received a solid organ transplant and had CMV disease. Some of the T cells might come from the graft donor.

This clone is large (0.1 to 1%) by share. The CDR3 DNA is TGTGCCAGCAGTGAATTGGGGGATTTGGGCACTGAAGCTTTCTTT. It yields the protein CASSELGDLGTEAFF. The rearrangement joins TRBV2 to TRBJ1-1; D is perhaps TRBD1 (5 bases). Between the trimmed V and J ends, which lost 2 bases and 4 bases, there was a span of 14 bases. Per germline, CDR1 SNHLY and CDR2 FYNNEI. This CDR3 region has 15 residues.

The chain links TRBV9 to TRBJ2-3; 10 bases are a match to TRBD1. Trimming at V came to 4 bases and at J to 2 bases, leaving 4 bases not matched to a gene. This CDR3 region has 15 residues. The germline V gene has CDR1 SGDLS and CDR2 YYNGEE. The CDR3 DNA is TGTGCCAGCAGCATTGGACAGGGGGACACAGATACGCAGTATTTT. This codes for CASSIGQGDTDTQYF.

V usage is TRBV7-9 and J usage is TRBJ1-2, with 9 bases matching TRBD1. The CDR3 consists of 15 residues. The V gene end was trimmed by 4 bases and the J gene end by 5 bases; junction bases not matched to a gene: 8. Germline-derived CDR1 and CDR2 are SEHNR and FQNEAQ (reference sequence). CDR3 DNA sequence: TGTGCCAGCAGCTCCTCGGGGACAGGGTCTTATGGCTACACCTTC. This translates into CASSSSGTGSYGYTF.

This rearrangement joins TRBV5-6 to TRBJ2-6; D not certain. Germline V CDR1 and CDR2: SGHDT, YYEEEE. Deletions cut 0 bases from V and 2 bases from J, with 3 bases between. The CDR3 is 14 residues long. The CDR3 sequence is CASSLGTGANVLTF. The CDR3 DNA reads TGTGCCAGCAGCTTGGGGACTGGGGCCAACGTCCTGACTTTC.

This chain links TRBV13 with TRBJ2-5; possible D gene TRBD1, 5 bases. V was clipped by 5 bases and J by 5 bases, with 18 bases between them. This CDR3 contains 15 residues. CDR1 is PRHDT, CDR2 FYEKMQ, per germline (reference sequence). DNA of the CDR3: TGTGCCAGCAGCCTCAGGGTGGACGGTATGGAGACCCAGTACTTC. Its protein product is CASSLRVDGMETQYF.

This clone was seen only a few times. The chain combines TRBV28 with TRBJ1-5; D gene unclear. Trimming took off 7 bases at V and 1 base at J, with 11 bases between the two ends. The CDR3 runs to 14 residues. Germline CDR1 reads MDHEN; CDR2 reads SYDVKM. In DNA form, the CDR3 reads TGTGCCAGCAACGAGGGTGGGAGCAATCAGCCCCAGCATTTT. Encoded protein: CASNEGGSNQPQHF.

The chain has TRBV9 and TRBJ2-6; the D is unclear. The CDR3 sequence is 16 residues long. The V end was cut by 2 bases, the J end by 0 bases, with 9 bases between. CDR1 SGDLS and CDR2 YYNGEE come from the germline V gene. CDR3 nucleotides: TGTGCCAGCAGCGTGCGGTTAAGCTCTGGGGCCAACGTCCTGACTTTC. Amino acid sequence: CASSVRLSSGANVLTF.

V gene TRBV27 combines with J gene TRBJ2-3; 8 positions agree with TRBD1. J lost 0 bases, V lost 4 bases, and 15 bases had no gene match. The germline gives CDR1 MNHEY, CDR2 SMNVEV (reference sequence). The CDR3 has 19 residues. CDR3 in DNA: TGTGCCAGCAGTTACCCGACAGGGGTCGACCAGCCTAGCACAGATACGCAGTATTTT. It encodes CASSYPTGVDQPSTDTQYF.

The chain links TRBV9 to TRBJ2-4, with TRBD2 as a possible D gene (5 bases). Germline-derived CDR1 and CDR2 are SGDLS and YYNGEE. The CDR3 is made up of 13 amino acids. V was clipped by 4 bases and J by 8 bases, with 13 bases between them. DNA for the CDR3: TGTGCCAGCAGCAGGGCCTACGGGGACATTCAGTACTTC. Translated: CASSRAYGDIQYF.

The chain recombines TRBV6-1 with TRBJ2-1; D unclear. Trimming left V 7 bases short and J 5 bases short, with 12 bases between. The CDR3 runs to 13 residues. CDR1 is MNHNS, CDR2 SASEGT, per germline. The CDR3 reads CASIGNYHNEQFF. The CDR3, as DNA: TGTGCCAGCATAGGGAACTACCACAATGAGCAGTTCTTC.

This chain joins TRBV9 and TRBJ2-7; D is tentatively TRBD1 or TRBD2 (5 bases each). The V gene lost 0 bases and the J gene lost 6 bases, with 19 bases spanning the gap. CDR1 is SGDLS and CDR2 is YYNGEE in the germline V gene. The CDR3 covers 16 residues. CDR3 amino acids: CASSVESGDARGEQYF. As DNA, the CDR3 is TGTGCCAGCAGCGTAGAGTCCGGGGACGCCCGGGGCGAGCAGTACTTC.

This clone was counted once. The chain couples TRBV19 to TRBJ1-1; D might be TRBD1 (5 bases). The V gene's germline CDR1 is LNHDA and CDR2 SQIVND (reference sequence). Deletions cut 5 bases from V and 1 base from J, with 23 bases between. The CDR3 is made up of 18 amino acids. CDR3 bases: TGTGCCAGTAGTCCCCGTTGGCCGGCGGCCGGGGGGAACACTGAAGCTTTCTTT. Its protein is CASSPRWPAAGGNTEAFF.

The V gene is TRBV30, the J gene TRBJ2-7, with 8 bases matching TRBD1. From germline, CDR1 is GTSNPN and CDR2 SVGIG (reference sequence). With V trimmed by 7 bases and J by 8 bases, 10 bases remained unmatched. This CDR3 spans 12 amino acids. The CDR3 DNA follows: TGTGCCTCCGCGTCCCCAGGGGGCCAGCAGTACTTC. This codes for CASASPGGQQYF.

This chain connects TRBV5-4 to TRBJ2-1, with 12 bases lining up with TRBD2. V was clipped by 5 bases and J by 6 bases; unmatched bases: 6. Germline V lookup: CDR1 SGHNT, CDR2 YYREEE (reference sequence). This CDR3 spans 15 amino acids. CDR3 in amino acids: CASSLTSGGFNEQFF. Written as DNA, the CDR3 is TGTGCCAGCAGTTTAACTAGCGGGGGGTTCAATGAGCAGTTCTTC.

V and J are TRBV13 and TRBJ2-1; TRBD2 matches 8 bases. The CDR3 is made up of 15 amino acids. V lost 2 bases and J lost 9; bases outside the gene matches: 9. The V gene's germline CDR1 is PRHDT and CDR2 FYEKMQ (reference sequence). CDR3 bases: TGTGCCAGCAGCTTAATGGGACTAGAGGCGAGTGAGCAGTTCTTC. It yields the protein CASSLMGLEASEQFF.

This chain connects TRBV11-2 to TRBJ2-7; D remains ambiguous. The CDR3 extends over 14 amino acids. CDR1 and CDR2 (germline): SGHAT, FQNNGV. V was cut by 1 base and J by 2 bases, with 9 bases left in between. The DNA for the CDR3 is TGTGCCAGCAGCTTAGGTGGGAACGCCTACGAGCAGTACTTC. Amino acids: CASSLGGNAYEQYF.

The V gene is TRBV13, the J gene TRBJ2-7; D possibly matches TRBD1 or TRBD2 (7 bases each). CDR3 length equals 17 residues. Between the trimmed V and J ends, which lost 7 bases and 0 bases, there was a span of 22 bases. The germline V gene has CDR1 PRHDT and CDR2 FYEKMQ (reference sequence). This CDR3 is CASTSASGGAGSYEQYF. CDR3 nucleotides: TGTGCCAGCACCTCAGCTTCAGGGGGGGCAGGCTCCTACGAGCAGTACTTC.

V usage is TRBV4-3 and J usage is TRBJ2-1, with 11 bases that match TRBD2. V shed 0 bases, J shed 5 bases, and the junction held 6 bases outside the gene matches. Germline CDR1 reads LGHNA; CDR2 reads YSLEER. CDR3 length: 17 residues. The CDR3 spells CASSQEHSGRVDNEQFF. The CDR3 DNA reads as TGCGCCAGCAGCCAAGAGCATAGCGGGAGGGTCGACAATGAGCAGTTCTTC.

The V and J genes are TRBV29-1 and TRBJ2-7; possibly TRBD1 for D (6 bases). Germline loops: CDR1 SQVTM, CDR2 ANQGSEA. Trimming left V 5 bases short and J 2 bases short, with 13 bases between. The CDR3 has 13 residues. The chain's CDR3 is CSVPGAAPYEQYF. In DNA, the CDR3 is TGCAGCGTTCCAGGGGCAGCCCCCTACGAGCAGTACTTC.

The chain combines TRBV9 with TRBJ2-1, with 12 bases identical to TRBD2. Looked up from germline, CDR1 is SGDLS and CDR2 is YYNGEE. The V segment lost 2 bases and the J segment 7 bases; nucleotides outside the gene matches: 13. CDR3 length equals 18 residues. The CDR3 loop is CASSVGLAGTPTSNEQFF. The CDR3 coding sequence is TGTGCCAGCAGCGTGGGACTAGCGGGCACCCCAACGTCGAATGAGCAGTTCTTC. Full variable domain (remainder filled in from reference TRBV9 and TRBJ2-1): DSGVTQTPKHLITATGQRVTLRCSPRSGDLSVYWYQQSLDQGLQFLIQYYNGEERAKGNILERFSAQQFPDLHSELNLSSLELGDSALYFCASSVGLAGTPTSNEQFFGPGTRLTVL.

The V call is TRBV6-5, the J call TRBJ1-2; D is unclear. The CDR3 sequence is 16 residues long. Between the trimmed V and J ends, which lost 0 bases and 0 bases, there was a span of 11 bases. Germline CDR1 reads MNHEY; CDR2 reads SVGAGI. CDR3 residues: CASSYSPGTANYGYTF. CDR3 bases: TGTGCCAGCAGTTACTCTCCGGGAACTGCTAACTATGGCTACACCTTC.

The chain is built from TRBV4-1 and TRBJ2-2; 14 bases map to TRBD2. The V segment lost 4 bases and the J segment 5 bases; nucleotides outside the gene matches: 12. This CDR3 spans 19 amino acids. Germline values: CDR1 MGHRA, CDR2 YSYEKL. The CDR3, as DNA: TGCGCCAGCAGCCTTTTCGGGACTAGCGGGAGTATAGGTACCGGGGAGCTGTTTTTT. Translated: CASSLFGTSGSIGTGELFF.

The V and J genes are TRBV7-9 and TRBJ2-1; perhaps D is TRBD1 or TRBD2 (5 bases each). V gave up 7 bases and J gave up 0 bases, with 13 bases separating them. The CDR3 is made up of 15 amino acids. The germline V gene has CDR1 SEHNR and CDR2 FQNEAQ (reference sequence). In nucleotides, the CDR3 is TGTGCCAGCACCCGGGACGCGAGCTCCTACAATGAGCAGTTCTTC. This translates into CASTRDASSYNEQFF.

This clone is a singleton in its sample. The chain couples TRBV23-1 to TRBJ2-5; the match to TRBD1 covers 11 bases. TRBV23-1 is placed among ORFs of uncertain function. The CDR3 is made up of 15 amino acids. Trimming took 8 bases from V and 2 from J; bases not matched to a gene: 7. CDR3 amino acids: CASPTRDRGQETQYF. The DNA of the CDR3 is TGCGCCAGCCCGACCCGGGACAGGGGGCAAGAGACCCAGTACTTC.

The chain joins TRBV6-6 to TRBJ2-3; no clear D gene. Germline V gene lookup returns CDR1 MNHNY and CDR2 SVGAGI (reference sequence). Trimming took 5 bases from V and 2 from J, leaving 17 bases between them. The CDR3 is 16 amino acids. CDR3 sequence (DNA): TGTGCCAGCAGTCCGACATCTCCTCCGTACACAGATACGCAGTATTTT. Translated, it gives CASSPTSPPYTDTQYF.

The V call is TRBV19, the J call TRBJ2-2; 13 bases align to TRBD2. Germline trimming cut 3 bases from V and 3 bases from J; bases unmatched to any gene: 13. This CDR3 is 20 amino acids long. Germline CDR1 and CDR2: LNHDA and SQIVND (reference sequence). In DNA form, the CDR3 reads TGTGCCAGTAGTATCCCCCGGACTAGCGGGAGATCGCTGGACACCGGGGAGCTGTTTTTT. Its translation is CASSIPRTSGRSLDTGELFF.

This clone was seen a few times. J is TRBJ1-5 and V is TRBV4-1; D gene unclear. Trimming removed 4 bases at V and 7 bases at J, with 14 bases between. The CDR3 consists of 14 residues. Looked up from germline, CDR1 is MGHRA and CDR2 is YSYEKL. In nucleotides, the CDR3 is TGCGCCAGCAGCCCCGGGCCTATAGGGCAGCCCCAGCATTTT. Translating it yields CASSPGPIGQPQHF.

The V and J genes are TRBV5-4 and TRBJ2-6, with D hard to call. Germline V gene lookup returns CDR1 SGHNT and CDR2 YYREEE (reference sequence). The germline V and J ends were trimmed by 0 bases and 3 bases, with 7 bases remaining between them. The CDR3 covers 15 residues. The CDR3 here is CASSLARVGANVLTF. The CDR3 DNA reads TGTGCCAGCAGCTTGGCACGTGTTGGGGCCAACGTCCTGACTTTC.

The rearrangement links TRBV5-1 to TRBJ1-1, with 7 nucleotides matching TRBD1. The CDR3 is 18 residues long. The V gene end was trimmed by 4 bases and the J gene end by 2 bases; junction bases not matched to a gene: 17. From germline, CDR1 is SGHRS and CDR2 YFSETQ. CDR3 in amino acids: CASSLSTGTLTLNTEAFF. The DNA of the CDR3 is TGCGCCAGCAGCCTGTCGACAGGGACTCTCACTCTTAACACTGAAGCTTTCTTT.

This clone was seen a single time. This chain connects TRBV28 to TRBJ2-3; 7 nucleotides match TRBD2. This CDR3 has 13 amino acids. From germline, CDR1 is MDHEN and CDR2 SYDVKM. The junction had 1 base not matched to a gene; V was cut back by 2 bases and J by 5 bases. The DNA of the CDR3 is TGTGCCAGCAGTTTACCTAGCGGAGATACGCAGTATTTT. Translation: CASSLPSGDTQYF.

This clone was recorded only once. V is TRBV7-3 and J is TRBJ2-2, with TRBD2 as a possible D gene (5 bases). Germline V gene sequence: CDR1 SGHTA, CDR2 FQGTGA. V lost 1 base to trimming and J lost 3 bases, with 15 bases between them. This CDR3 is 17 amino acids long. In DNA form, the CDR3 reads TGTGCCAGCAGCTTAAACGGAGGTTCGGGATACACCGGGGAGCTGTTTTTT. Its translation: CASSLNGGSGYTGELFF.

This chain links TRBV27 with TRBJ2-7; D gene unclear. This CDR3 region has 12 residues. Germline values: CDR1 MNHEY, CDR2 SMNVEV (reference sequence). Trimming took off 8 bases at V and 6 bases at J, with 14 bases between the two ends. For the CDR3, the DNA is TGTGCCAGCTCGGACGCTGGGGTCGAGCAGTACTTC. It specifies CASSDAGVEQYF.